This passage covers 20 T cell receptor beta chains from one sample sequenced in a study of T cell repertoires in cytomegalovirus infection. TCRdb itself ran the reads through MiXCR, one entry per CDR3 protein. The sample lists some 390,000 distinct CDR3 sequences; 18% were seen once. The sequenced sample consisted of PBMCs. These receptors all stem from a human donor in good health (CMV status not recorded). Some clones in this sample may be carry-over from other donors' samples.

In this sample, this clonotype turned up a few times. V is TRBV19 and J is TRBJ1-5; possibly TRBD1 for D (5 bases). Germline CDR1 reads LNHDA; CDR2 reads SQIVND (reference sequence). Between the trimmed V and J ends, which lost 5 bases and 3 bases, there was a span of 20 bases. The CDR3 sequence is 17 residues long. The CDR3 protein is CASSPRGVGSSNQPQHF. The CDR3 nucleotides are TGTGCCAGTAGTCCCCGAGGGGTGGGAAGTTCCAATCAGCCCCAGCATTTT.

This clonotype was counted a single time. The V gene is TRBV20-1, the J gene TRBJ2-5; 7 nucleotides match TRBD2. V lost 0 bases, J lost 5 bases, and 9 bases stayed unmatched. Germline loops: CDR1 DFQATT, CDR2 SNEGSKA (reference sequence). The CDR3 extends over 15 amino acids. The CDR3 loop reads CSARDFRLAVETQYF. CDR3 DNA sequence: TGCAGTGCTAGAGATTTCAGGCTAGCGGTTGAGACCCAGTACTTC.

This clonotype has more than one count but fewer than ten. V usage is TRBV7-9 and J usage is TRBJ1-4; the D is unclear. The CDR3 is 14 residues long. V gave up 5 bases and J gave up 0 bases, with 7 bases separating them. The V gene's germline CDR1 is SEHNR and CDR2 FQNEAQ (reference sequence). CDR3 loop: CASSHTPTNEKLFF. CDR3 sequence (DNA): TGTGCCAGCAGCCATACACCAACTAATGAAAAACTGTTTTTT.

This clonotype was seen more than once but under ten times. The chain joins TRBV7-6 to TRBJ2-3, with D possibly matching TRBD2 (6 bases). The CDR3 is 13 amino acids. Trimming stripped 6 bases from V and 6 bases from J, with 13 bases between. Germline lookup yields CDR1 SGHVS and CDR2 FNYEAQ. The CDR3 reads CASRAGTHDTQYF. The CDR3 DNA reads as TGTGCCAGCAGAGCCGGGACTCACGATACGCAGTATTTT.

This clonotype occurred a few times. The chain has TRBV18 and TRBJ1-2, with D possibly TRBD1 on 6 matching bases. Trimming stripped 5 bases from V and 3 bases from J, with 19 bases between. CDR1 is KGHSH and CDR2 is LQKENI in the germline V gene. This CDR3 is 16 amino acids long. The CDR3 loop is CASSDGTPQMHYGYTF. In DNA form, the CDR3 reads TGTGCCAGCTCAGACGGGACACCCCAGATGCACTATGGCTACACCTTC.

The chain recombines TRBV24-1 with TRBJ1-5; perhaps TRBD1 as D (5 bases). V was shortened by 1 base and J by 0 bases, with 18 bases between the two germline ends. Germline V gene sequence: CDR1 KGHDR, CDR2 SFDVKD. This CDR3 is built from 19 residues. CDR3 sequence (DNA): TGTGCCACCAGTGATTTCCACCTTGTGGGGGTTGGTAGCAATCAGCCCCAGCATTTT. It is translated as CATSDFHLVGVGSNQPQHF.

This clonotype was seen more than once but under ten times. The chain couples TRBV29-1 to TRBJ2-5, with TRBD1 as a possible D gene (6 bases). The CDR3 extends over 12 amino acids. Germline V gene lookup returns CDR1 SQVTM and CDR2 ANQGSEA. V lost 6 bases and J lost 2, with 10 bases in between. The CDR3, as DNA: TGCAGCGTACGGACAGCTCAAGAGACCCAGTACTTC. Residues: CSVRTAQETQYF.

The chain has TRBV6-1 and TRBJ2-7; the D gene could be TRBD1 or TRBD2 (5 bases each). This CDR3 has 10 residues. Germline V lookup: CDR1 MNHNS, CDR2 SASEGT. Between the trimmed V and J ends, which lost 6 bases and 12 bases, there was a span of 12 bases. The CDR3 DNA reads TGTGCCAGCAGGGAGGCAGGGACGTACTTC. Residues: CASREAGTYF.

This clonotype was seen a few times. The chain is built from TRBV27 and TRBJ2-1; D remains ambiguous. In germline, CDR1 is MNHEY, CDR2 SMNVEV (reference sequence). Trimming left V 1 base short and J 0 bases short, with 13 bases between. CDR3 size: 17 residues. CDR3 loop: CASSLLTSHSSYNEQFF. CDR3 nucleotides: TGTGCCAGCAGTTTATTAACCAGCCACAGCTCCTACAATGAGCAGTTCTTC.

This chain connects TRBV28 to TRBJ1-5, with D hard to call. Germline CDR1 is MDHEN and CDR2 is SYDVKM. Trimming cost V 3 bases and J 6 bases, with 12 bases left between them. This CDR3 contains 14 residues. The chain's CDR3 is CASSFLRGVQPQHF. CDR3 nucleotide sequence: TGTGCCAGCAGTTTTCTGCGCGGAGTTCAGCCCCAGCATTTT.

The sample holds a few counts of this clonotype. The V gene is TRBV12-3 or TRBV12-4, the J gene TRBJ1-4, with D perhaps TRBD1 (5 bases). The CDR3 is 14 amino acids. V gave up 6 bases and J gave up 8 bases, with 16 bases separating them. The CDR3 sequence: CASRSGLFNEKLFF. The CDR3 DNA follows: TGTGCCAGCAGATCGGGACTATTTAACGAAAAACTGTTTTTT.

This clonotype was detected many times. The rearrangement links TRBV7-9 to TRBJ2-7; perhaps TRBD1 as D (6 bases). Trimming pared 3 bases from V and 4 bases from J, leaving 7 bases between. The CDR3 extends over 12 amino acids. The germline V gene has CDR1 SEHNR and CDR2 FQNEAQ (reference sequence). Here the CDR3 reads CASSFTGYEQYF. Here the CDR3 DNA reads TGTGCCAGCAGCTTCACAGGGTACGAGCAGTACTTC.

V is TRBV19 and J is TRBJ1-5; D call uncertain. The CDR3 runs to 15 residues. The germline V gene encodes CDR1 LNHDA and CDR2 SQIVND (reference sequence). V lost 0 bases and J 6 bases, leaving 12 bases between the germline ends. The CDR3: CASSIDGVNGQPQHF. CDR3 nucleotide sequence: TGTGCCAGTAGTATAGACGGAGTTAACGGTCAGCCCCAGCATTTT.

Ten or more counts support this clonotype. This chain connects TRBV6-1 to TRBJ2-1; 8 bases agree with TRBD1. J gave up 7 bases and V 5 bases, and 7 bases lay outside the gene matches. The length of the CDR3 is 14 residues. Germline V gene lookup returns CDR1 MNHNS and CDR2 SASEGT. The CDR3 nucleotides read TGTGCCAGCAGTCCTGGACAGGGTGGGAATGAGCAGTTCTTC. Translating gives CASSPGQGGNEQFF.

The V gene is TRBV20-1, the J gene TRBJ1-1; tentative D call: TRBD1 (5 bases). CDR1 and CDR2 from the germline V gene are DFQATT and SNEGSKA (reference sequence). CDR3 length equals 14 residues. V lost 4 bases, J lost 1 base, and 13 bases lay in between. CDR3 residues: CSATQAGSNTEAFF. In nucleotides, the CDR3 is TGCAGTGCTACACAGGCGGGTTCGAACACTGAAGCTTTCTTT.

This rearrangement joins TRBV4-1 to TRBJ1-3, with D possibly TRBD1 on 6 matching bases. Germline CDR1 reads MGHRA; CDR2 reads YSYEKL. Between the trimmed V and J ends, which lost 1 base and 2 bases, there was a span of 9 bases. The CDR3 is 15 amino acids. The CDR3 sequence is CASSQGTVTGNTIYF. CDR3 nucleotide sequence: TGCGCCAGCAGCCAAGGGACAGTCACTGGAAACACCATATATTTT.

The sample holds many counts of this clonotype. The chain has TRBV7-8 and TRBJ2-3; TRBD1 matches 7 bases. The junction had 10 bases not matched to a gene; V was cut back by 5 bases and J by 2 bases. The CDR3 is 16 amino acids. Germline V gene sequence: CDR1 SGHVS, CDR2 FQNEAQ. The CDR3 DNA sequence: TGTGCCAGCAGCCTCCGTCTGGGACAGCACACAGATACGCAGTATTTT. Protein product: CASSLRLGQHTDTQYF.

In this sample, this clonotype turned up many times. This chain uses TRBV7-2 with TRBJ2-3, with D maybe TRBD1 (5 bases). The CDR3 has 14 residues. CDR1 is SGHTA, CDR2 FQGNSA, per germline. V was cut by 7 bases and J by 0 bases, with 11 bases left in between. CDR3 residues: CASNQGPSTDTQYF. The CDR3 region has the DNA TGTGCCAGCAACCAGGGTCCCAGCACAGATACGCAGTATTTT.

The chain combines TRBV19 with TRBJ1-5; 11 bases match TRBD1. Germline V gene sequence: CDR1 LNHDA, CDR2 SQIVND (reference sequence). Losses at the gene ends were 3 bases for V and 3 bases for J; bases not matched to a gene: 7. The CDR3 consists of 17 residues. The chain's CDR3 is CASSIRTGGKINQPQHF. The CDR3 DNA sequence: TGTGCCAGTAGTATCCGGACAGGGGGCAAAATCAATCAGCCCCAGCATTTT.

This rearrangement joins TRBV27 to TRBJ2-2; TRBD2 agrees at 8 bases. The J segment lost 4 bases and the V segment lost 4 bases, leaving 2 bases of the junction unmatched. CDR3 size: 14 residues. The germline V gene encodes CDR1 MNHEY and CDR2 SMNVEV (reference sequence). This CDR3 reads CASSYTSGTGELFF. The DNA for the CDR3 is TGTGCCAGCAGTTACACTAGCGGCACCGGGGAGCTGTTTTTT.